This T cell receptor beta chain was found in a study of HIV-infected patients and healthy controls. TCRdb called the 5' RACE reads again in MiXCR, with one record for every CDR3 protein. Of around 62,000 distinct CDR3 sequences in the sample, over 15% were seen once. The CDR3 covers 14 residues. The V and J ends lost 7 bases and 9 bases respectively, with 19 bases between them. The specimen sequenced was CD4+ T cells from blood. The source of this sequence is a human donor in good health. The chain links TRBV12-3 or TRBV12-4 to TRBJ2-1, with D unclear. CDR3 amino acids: CASTRIQAGGEQFF. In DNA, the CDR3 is TGTGCCAGCACTAGGATCCAAGCAGGTGGTGAGCAGTTCTTC.